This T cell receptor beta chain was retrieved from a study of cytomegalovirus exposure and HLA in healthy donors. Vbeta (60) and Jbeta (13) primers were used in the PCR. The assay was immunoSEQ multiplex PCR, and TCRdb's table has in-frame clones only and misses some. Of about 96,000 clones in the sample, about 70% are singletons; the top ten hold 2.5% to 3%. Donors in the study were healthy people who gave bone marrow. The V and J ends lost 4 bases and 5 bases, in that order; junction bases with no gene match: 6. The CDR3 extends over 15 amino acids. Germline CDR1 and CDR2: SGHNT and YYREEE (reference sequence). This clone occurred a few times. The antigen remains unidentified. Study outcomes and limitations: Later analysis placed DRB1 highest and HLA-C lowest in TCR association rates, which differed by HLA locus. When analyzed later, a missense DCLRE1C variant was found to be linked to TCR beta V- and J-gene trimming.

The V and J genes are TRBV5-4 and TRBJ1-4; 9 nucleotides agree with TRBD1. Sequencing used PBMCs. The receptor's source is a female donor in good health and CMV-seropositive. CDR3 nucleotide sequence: TGTGCCAGCAGCCAGATGACAGGGGGAAATGAAAAACTGTTTTTT. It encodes CASSQMTGGNEKLFF.